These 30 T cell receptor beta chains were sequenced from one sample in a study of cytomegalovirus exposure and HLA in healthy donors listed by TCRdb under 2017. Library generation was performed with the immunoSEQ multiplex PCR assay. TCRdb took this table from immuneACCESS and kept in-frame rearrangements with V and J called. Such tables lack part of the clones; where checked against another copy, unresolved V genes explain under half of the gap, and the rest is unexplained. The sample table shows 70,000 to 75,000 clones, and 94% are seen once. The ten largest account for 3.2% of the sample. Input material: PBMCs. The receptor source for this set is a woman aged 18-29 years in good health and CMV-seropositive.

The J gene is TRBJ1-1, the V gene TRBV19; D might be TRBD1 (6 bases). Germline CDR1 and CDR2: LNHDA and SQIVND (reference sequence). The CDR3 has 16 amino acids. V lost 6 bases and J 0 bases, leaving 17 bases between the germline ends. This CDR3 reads CASSDTQGFMNTEAFF. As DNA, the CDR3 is TGTGCCAGTAGCGACACACAGGGATTCATGAACACTGAAGCTTTCTTT.

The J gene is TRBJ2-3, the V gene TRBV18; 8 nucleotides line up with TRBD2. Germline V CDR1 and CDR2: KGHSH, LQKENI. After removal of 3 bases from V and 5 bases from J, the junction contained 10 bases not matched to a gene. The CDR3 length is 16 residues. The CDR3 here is CASSPARGGWEDTQYF. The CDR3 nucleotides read TGTGCCAGCTCACCCGCCCGGGGGGGCTGGGAAGATACGCAGTATTTT.

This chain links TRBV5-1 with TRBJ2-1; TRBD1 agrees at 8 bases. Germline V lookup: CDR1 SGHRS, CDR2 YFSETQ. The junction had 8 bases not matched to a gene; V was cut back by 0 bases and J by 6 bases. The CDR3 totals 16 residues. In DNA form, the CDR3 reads TGCGCCAGCAGCTTGGGACAGGGGACAAGAGCCAATGAGCAGTTCTTC. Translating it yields CASSLGQGTRANEQFF.

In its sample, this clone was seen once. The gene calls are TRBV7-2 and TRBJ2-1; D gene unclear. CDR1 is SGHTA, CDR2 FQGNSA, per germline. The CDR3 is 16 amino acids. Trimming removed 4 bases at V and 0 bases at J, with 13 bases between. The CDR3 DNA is TGTGCCAGCAGCTCCTCTTGGGCTGGCTCCTACAATGAGCAGTTCTTC. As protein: CASSSSWAGSYNEQFF.

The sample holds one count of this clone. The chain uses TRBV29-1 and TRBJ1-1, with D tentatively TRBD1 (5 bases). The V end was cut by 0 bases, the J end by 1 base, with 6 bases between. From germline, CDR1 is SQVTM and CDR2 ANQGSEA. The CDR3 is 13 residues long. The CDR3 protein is CSVEEGGNTEAFF. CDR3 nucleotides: TGCAGCGTTGAAGAGGGGGGGAACACTGAAGCTTTCTTT.

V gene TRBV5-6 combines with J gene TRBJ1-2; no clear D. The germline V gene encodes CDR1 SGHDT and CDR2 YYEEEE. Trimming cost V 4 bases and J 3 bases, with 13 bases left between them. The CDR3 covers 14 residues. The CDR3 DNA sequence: TGTGCCAGCAGCCTACTAGACACTGACTATGGCTACACCTTC. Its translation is CASSLLDTDYGYTF.

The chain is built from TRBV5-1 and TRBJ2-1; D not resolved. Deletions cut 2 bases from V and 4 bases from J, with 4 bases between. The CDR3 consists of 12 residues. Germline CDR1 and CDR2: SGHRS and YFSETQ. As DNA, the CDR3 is TGCGCCAGCAGCTTTAGATACAATGAGCAGTTCTTC. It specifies CASSFRYNEQFF. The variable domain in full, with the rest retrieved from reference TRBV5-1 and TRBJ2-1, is KAGVTQTPRYLIKTRGQQVTLSCSPISGHRSVSWYQQTPGQGLQFLFEYFSETQRNKGNFPGRFSGRQFSNSRSEMNVSTLELGDSALYLCASSFRYNEQFFGPGTRLTVL.

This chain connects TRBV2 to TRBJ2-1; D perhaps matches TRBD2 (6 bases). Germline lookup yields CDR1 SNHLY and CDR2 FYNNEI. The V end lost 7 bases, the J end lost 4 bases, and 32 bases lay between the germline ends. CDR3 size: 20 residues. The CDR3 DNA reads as TGTGCCAGCATTACGTCTCCTTCGTCAGGACTACCCCCTGGGTACAATGAGCAGTTCTTC. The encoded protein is CASITSPSSGLPPGYNEQFF.

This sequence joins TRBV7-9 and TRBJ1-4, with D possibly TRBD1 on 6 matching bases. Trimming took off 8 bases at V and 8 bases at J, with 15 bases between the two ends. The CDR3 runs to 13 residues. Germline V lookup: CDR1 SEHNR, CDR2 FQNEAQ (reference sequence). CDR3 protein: CASSKGGEEKLFF. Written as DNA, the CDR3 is TGTGCCAGCTCCAAGGGGGGGGAAGAAAAACTGTTTTTT.

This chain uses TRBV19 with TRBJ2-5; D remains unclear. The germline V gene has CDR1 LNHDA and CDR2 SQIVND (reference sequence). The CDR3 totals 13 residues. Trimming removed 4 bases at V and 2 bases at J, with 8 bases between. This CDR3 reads CASSRSVQETQYF. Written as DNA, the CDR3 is TGTGCCAGTAGTAGGTCAGTACAAGAGACCCAGTACTTC.

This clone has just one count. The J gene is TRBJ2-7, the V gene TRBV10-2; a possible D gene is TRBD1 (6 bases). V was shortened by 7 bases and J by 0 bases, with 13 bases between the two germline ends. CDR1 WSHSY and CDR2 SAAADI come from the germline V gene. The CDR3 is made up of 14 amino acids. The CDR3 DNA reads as TGCGCCAGCAACTACCAGGGGTTCTCCTACGAGCAGTACTTC. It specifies CASNYQGFSYEQYF.

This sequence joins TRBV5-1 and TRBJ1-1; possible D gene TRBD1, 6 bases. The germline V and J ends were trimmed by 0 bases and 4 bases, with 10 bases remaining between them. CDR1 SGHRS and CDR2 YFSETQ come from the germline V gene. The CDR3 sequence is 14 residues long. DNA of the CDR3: TGCGCCAGCAGCTTGGAGGCGGGGGCCACTGAAGCTTTCTTT. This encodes CASSLEAGATEAFF.

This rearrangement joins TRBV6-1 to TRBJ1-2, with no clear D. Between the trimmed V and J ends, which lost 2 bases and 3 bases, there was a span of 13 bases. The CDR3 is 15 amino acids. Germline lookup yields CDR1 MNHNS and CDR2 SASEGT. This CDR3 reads CASSEFLAEYYGYTF. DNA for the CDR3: TGTGCCAGCAGTGAATTTCTGGCCGAATACTATGGCTACACCTTC.

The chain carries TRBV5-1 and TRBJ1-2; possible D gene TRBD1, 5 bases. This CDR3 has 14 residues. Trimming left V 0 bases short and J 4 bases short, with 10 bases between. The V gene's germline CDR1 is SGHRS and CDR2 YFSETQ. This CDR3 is CASSLEGVGYGYTF. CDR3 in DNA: TGCGCCAGCAGCTTGGAAGGGGTCGGCTATGGCTACACCTTC. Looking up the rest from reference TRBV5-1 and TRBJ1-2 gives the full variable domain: KAGVTQTPRYLIKTRGQQVTLSCSPISGHRSVSWYQQTPGQGLQFLFEYFSETQRNKGNFPGRFSGRQFSNSRSEMNVSTLELGDSALYLCASSLEGVGYGYTFGSGTRLTVV.

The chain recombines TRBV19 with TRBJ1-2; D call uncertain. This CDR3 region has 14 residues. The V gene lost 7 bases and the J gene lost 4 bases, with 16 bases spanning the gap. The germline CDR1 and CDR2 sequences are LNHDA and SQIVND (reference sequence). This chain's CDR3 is CASKDVGGGYGYTF. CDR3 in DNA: TGTGCCAGTAAGGATGTTGGCGGTGGCTATGGCTACACCTTC.

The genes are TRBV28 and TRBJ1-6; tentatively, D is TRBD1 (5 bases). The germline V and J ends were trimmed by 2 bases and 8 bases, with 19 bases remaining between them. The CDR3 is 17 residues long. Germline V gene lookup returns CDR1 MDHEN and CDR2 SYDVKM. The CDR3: CASSLRGYGTSDSPLHF. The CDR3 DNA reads TGTGCCAGCAGTTTACGGGGGTATGGGACTTCGGATTCACCCCTCCACTTT.

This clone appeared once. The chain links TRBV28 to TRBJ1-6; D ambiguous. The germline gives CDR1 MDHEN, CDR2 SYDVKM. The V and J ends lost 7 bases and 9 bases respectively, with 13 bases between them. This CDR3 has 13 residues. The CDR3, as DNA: TGTGCCAGCATTTCAGGTGTTACTTCACCCCTCCACTTT. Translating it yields CASISGVTSPLHF.

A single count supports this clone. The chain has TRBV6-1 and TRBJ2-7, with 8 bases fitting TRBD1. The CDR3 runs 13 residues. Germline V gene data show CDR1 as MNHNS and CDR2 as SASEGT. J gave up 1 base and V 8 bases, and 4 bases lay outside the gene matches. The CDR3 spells CASGRDRSYEQYF. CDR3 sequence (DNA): TGTGCCAGCGGCCGGGACAGGTCCTACGAGCAGTACTTC.

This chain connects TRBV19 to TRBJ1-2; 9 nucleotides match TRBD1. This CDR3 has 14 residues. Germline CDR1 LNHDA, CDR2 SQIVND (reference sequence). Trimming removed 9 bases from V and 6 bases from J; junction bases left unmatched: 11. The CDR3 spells CASMSWDRDNGYTF. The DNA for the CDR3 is TGTGCCAGCATGAGCTGGGACAGGGATAATGGCTACACCTTC. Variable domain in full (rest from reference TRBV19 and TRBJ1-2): DGGITQSPKYLFRKEGQNVTLSCEQNLNHDAMYWYRQDPGQGLRLIYYSQIVNDFQKGDIAEGYSVSREKKESFPLTVTSAQKNPTAFYLCASMSWDRDNGYTFGSGTRLTVV.

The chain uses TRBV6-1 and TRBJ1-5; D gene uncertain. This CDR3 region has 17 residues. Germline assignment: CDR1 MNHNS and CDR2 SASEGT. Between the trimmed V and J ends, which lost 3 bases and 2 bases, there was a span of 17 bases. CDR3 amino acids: CASSDRYSASRNQPQHF. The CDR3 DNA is TGTGCCAGCAGTGACCGCTACTCTGCGTCACGCAATCAGCCCCAGCATTTT.

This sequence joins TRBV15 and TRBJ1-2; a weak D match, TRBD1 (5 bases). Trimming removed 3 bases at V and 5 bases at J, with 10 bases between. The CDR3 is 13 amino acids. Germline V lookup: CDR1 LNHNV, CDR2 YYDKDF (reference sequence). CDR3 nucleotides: TGTGCCACCAGCAGGGGGCAGTTGTATGGCTACACCTTC. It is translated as CATSRGQLYGYTF.

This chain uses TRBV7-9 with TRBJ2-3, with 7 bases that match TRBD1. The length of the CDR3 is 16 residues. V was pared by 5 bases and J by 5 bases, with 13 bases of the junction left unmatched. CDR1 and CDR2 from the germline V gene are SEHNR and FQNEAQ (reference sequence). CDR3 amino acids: CASSPRPTGELDTQYF. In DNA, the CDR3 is TGTGCCAGCAGCCCCCGGCCTACAGGGGAACTAGATACGCAGTATTTT. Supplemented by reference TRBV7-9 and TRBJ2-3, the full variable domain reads DTGVSQNPRHKITKRGQNVTFRCDPISEHNRLYWYRQTLGQGPEFLTYFQNEAQLEKSRLLSDRFSAERPKGSFSTLEIQRTEQGDSAMYLCASSPRPTGELDTQYFGPGTRLTVL.

The CDR3 sequence is CSVETSIGSGNTIYF. CDR3 bases: TGCAGCGTTGAGACATCCATCGGCTCTGGAAACACCATATATTTT. The chain couples TRBV29-1 to TRBJ1-3; D is ambiguous. The length of the CDR3 is 15 residues. CDR1 and CDR2 (germline): SQVTM, ANQGSEA. The V end was cut by 3 bases, the J end by 0 bases, with 12 bases between. Using reference TRBV29-1 and TRBJ1-3 for the parts outside the CDR3, the full variable domain is SAVISQKPSRDICQRGTSLTIQCQVDSQVTMMFWYRQQPGQSLTLIATANQGSEATYESGFVIDKFPISRPNLTFSTLTVSNMSPEDSSIYLCSVETSIGSGNTIYFGEGSWLTVV.

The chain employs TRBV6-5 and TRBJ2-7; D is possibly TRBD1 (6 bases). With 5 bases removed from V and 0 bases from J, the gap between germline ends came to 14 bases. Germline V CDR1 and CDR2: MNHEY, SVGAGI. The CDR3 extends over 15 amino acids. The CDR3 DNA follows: TGTGCCAGCAGTCGCCGACAGGTAAGCTCCTACGAGCAGTACTTC. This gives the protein CASSRRQVSSYEQYF.

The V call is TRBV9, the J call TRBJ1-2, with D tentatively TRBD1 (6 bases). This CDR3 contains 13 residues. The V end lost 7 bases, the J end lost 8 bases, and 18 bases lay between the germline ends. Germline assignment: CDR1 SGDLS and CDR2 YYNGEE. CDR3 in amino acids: CASSWAGDGGYTF. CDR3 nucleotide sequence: TGTGCCAGCTCCTGGGCAGGGGATGGAGGCTACACCTTC.

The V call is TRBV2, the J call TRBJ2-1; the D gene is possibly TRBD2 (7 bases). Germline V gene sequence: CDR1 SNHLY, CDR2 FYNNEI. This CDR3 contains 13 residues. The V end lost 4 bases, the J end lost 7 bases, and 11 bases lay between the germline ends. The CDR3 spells CASSGRGGNEQFF. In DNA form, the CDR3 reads TGTGCCAGCAGTGGAAGGGGGGGGAATGAGCAGTTCTTC.

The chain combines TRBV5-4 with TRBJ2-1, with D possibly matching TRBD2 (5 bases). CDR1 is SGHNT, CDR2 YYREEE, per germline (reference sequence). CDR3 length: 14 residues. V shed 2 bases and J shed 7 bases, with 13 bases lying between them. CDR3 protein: CASSFPAERNEQFF. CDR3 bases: TGTGCCAGCAGCTTCCCAGCGGAACGGAATGAGCAGTTCTTC. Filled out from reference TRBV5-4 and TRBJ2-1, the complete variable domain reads ETGVTQSPTHLIKTRGQQVTLRCSSQSGHNTVSWYQQALGQGPQFIFQYYREEENGRGNFPPRFSGLQFPNYSSELNVNALELDDSALYLCASSFPAERNEQFFGPGTRLTVL.

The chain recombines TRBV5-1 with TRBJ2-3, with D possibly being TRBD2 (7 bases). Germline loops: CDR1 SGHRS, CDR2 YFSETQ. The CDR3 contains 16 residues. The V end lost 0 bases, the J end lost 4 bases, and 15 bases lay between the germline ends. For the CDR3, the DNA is TGCGCCAGCAGCTTGGCCGGGGGGCCAACGTCAGATACGCAGTATTTT. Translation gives CASSLAGGPTSDTQYF.

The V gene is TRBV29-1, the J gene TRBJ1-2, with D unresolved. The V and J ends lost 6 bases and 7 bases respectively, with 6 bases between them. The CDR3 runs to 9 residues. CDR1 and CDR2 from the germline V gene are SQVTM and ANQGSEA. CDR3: CSVERGYTF. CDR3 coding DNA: TGCAGCGTAGAACGTGGCTACACCTTC.

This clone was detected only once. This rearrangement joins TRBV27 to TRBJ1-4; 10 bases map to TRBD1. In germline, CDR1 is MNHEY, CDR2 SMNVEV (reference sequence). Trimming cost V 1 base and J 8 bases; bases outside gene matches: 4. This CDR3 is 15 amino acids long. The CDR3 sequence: CASSLLGQGLEKLFF. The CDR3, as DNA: TGTGCCAGCAGTTTATTGGGACAGGGGTTGGAAAAACTGTTTTTT.